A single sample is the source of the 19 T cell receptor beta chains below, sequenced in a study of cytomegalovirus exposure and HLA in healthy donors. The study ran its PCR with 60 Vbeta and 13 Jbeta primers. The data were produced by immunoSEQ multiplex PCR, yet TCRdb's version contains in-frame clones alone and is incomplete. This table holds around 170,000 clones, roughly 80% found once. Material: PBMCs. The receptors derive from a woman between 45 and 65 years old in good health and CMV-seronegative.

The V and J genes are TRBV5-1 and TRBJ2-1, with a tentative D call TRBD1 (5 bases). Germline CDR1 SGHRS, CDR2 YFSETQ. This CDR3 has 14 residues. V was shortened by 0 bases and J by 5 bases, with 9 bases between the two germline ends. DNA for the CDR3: TGCGCCAGCAGCTTGGGAACCAGGGACAATGAGCAGTTCTTC. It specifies CASSLGTRDNEQFF.

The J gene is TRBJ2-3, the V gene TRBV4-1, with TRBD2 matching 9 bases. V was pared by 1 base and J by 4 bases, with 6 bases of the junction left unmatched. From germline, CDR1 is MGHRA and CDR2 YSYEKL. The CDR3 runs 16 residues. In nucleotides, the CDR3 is TGCGCCAGCAGCCAAGTCATGGCGGGAGGGCCAGATACGCAGTATTTT. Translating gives CASSQVMAGGPDTQYF.

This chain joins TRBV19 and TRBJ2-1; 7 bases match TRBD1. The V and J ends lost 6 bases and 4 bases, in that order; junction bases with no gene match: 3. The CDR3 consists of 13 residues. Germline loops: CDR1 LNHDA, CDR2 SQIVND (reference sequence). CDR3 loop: CASRETGYNEQFF. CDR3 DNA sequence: TGTGCCAGTAGGGAGACAGGGTACAATGAGCAGTTCTTC.

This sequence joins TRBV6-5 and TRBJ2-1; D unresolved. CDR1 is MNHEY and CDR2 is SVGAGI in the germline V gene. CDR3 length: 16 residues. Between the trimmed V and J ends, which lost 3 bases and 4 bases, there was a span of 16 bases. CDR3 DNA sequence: TGTGCCAGCAGTTATTCTATATATCTGCGTTACAATGAGCAGTTCTTC. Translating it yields CASSYSIYLRYNEQFF.

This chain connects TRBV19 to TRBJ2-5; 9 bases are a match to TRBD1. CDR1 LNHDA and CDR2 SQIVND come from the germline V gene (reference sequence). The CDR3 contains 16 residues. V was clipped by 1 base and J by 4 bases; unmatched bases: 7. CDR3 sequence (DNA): TGTGCCAGTAGTATAGTGGGACAGGGAGTCGGAGAGACCCAGTACTTC. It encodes CASSIVGQGVGETQYF.

CDR3 in DNA: TGTGCCAGCAGCGTAATACAGGGCTTGAACACTGAAGCTTTCTTT. Its translation is CASSVIQGLNTEAFF. This chain links TRBV9 with TRBJ1-1; possibly TRBD1 for D (6 bases). The CDR3 has 15 amino acids. The V and J ends lost 1 base and 0 bases respectively, with 10 bases between them. The germline V gene has CDR1 SGDLS and CDR2 YYNGEE.

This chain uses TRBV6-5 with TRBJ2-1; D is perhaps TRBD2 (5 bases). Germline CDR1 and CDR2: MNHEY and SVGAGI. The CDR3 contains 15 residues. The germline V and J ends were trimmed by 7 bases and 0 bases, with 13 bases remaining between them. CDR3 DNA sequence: TGTGCCAGCACTTCCAGCGGAAGCTCCTACAATGAGCAGTTCTTC. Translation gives CASTSSGSSYNEQFF.

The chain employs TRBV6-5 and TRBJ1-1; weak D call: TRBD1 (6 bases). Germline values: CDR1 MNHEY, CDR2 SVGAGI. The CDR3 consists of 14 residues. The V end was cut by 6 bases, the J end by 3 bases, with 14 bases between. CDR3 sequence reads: CASRGGGSDTEAFF. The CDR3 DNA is TGTGCCAGCAGAGGGGGGGGATCGGACACTGAAGCTTTCTTT.

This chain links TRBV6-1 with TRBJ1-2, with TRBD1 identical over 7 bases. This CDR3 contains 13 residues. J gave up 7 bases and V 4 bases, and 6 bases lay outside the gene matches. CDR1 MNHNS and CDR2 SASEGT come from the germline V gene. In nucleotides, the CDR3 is TGTGCCAGCAGTGGTGACAGGGCCTCTGGCTACACCTTC. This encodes CASSGDRASGYTF.

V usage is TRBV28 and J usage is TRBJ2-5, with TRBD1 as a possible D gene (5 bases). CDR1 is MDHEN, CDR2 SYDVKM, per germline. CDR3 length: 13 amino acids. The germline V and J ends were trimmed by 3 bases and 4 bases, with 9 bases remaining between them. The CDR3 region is CASSLIGAETQYF. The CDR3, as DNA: TGTGCCAGCAGTTTGATAGGGGCAGAGACCCAGTACTTC.

CDR3 in DNA: TGTGCCAGCTCACCACCAAGGGGTGGGCACAATGAGCAGTTCTTC. It encodes CASSPPRGGHNEQFF. V usage is TRBV18 and J usage is TRBJ2-1; D perhaps matches TRBD1 (5 bases). Between the trimmed V and J ends, which lost 0 bases and 5 bases, there was a span of 11 bases. The CDR3 totals 15 residues. Germline CDR1 and CDR2: KGHSH and LQKENI.

The CDR3 sequence: CASSQVLTGGGQETQYF. CDR3 bases: TGCGCCAGCAGCCAAGTTTTAACAGGGGGTGGCCAAGAGACCCAGTACTTC. This chain joins TRBV4-3 and TRBJ2-5, with 8 bases that match TRBD1. The V and J ends lost 1 base and 1 base, in that order; junction bases with no gene match: 8. CDR3 length: 17 amino acids. From germline, CDR1 is LGHNA and CDR2 YSLEER.

CDR3 DNA sequence: TGTGCCAGCAGTTTAAGACCGGGAGGAGGTGCAGATACGCAGTATTTT. This encodes CASSLRPGGGADTQYF. The genes are TRBV6-6 and TRBJ2-3, with 7 bases that match TRBD2. The germline CDR1 and CDR2 sequences are MNHNY and SVGAGI (reference sequence). This CDR3 contains 16 residues. The V gene end was trimmed by 4 bases and the J gene end by 4 bases; junction bases not matched to a gene: 11.

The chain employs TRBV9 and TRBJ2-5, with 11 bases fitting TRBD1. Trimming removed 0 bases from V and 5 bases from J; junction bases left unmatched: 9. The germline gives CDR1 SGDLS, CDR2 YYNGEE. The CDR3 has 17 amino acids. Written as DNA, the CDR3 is TGTGCCAGCAGCGTAGATGTCGGGACAGGGGGAAGGGAGACCCAGTACTTC. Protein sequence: CASSVDVGTGGRETQYF.

Written as DNA, the CDR3 is TGTGCCAGCTGCCGAGACACAGGATGTGAAAAACTGTTTTTT. Translation gives CASCRDTGCEKLFF. The V call is TRBV2, the J call TRBJ1-4, with D possibly being TRBD1 (5 bases). V dropped 8 bases and J dropped 7 bases, with 17 bases sitting between them. The CDR3 loop spans 14 amino acids. CDR1 SNHLY and CDR2 FYNNEI come from the germline V gene.

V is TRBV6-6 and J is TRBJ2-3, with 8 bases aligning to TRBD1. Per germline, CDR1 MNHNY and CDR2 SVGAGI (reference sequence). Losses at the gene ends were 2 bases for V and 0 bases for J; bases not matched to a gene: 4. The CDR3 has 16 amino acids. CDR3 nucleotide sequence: TGTGCCAGCAGTTACGCCGACAGGGGCAGCACAGATACGCAGTATTTT. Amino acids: CASSYADRGSTDTQYF.

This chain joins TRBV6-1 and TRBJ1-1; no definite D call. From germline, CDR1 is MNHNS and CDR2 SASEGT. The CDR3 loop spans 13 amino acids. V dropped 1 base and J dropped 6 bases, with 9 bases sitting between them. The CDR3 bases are TGTGCCAGCAGTGAAGGGGAGGTCGCTGAAGCTTTCTTT. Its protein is CASSEGEVAEAFF.

CDR3 sequence: CASSRGQAITDTQYF. Here the CDR3 DNA reads TGTGCCAGCAGCCGTGGACAGGCAATCACAGATACGCAGTATTTT. The gene calls are TRBV5-4 and TRBJ2-3; 7 bases are shared with TRBD1. Trimming took 4 bases from V and 2 from J; bases not matched to a gene: 7. Germline lookup yields CDR1 SGHNT and CDR2 YYREEE (reference sequence). This CDR3 is built from 15 residues. The full variable domain, in which reference TRBV5-4 and TRBJ2-3 provide the parts outside the CDR3, is ETGVTQSPTHLIKTRGQQVTLRCSSQSGHNTVSWYQQALGQGPQFIFQYYREEENGRGNFPPRFSGLQFPNYSSELNVNALELDDSALYLCASSRGQAITDTQYFGPGTRLTVL.

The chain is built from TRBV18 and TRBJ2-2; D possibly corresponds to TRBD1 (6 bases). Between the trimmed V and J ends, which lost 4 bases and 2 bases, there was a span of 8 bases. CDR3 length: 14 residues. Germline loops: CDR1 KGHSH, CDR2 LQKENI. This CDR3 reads CASSQDSNTGELFF. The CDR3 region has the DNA TGTGCCAGCTCACAGGACAGTAACACCGGGGAGCTGTTTTTT.